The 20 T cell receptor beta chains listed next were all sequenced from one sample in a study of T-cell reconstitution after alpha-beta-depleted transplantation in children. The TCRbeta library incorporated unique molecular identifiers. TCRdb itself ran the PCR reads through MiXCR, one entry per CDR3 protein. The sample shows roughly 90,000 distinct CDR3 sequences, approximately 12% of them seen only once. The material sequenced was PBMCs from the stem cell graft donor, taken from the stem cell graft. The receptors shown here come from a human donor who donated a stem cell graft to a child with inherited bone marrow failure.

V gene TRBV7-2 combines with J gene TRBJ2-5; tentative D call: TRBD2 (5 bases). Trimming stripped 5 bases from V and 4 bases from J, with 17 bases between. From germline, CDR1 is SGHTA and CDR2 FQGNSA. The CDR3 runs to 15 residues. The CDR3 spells CASSLVEGVIETQYF. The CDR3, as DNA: TGTGCCAGCAGCCTCGTCGAGGGAGTCATAGAGACCCAGTACTTC.

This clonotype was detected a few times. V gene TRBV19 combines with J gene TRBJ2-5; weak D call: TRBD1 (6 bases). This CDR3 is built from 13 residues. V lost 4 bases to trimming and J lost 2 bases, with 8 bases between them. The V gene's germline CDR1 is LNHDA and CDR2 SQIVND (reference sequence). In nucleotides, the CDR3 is TGTGCCAGTAGTACACAGGGACAAGAGACCCAGTACTTC. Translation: CASSTQGQETQYF. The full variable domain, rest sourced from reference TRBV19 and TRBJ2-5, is DGGITQSPKYLFRKEGQNVTLSCEQNLNHDAMYWYRQDPGQGLRLIYYSQIVNDFQKGDIAEGYSVSREKKESFPLTVTSAQKNPTAFYLCASSTQGQETQYFGPGTRLLVL.

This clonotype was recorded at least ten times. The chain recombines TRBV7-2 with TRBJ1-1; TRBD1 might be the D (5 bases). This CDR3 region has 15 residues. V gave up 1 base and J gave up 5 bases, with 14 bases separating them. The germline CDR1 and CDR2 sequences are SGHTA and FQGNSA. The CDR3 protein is CASSLVDPGVTEAFF. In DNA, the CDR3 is TGTGCCAGCAGCTTAGTAGATCCGGGGGTGACTGAAGCTTTCTTT.

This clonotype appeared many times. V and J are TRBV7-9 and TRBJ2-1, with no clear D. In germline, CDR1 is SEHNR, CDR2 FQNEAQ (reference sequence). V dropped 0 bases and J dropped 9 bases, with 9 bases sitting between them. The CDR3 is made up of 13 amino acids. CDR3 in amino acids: CASSLARATEQFF. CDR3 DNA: TGTGCCAGCAGCTTAGCAAGGGCTACTGAGCAGTTCTTC.

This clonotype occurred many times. The chain's CDR3 is CASSLGLGGGSSTGELFF. The CDR3 DNA reads as TGTGCCAGCAGTTTAGGTCTGGGTGGCGGATCCTCCACCGGGGAGCTGTTTTTT. The chain has TRBV28 and TRBJ2-2; D not certain. CDR3 length: 18 amino acids. V was shortened by 2 bases and J by 4 bases, with 20 bases between the two germline ends. Germline CDR1 is MDHEN and CDR2 is SYDVKM.

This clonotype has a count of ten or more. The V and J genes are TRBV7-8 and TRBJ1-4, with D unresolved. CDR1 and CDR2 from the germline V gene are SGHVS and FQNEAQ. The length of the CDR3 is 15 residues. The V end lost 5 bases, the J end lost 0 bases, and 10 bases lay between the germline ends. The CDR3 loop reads CASSPNVATNEKLFF. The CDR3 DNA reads TGTGCCAGCAGCCCCAACGTTGCAACTAATGAAAAACTGTTTTTT.

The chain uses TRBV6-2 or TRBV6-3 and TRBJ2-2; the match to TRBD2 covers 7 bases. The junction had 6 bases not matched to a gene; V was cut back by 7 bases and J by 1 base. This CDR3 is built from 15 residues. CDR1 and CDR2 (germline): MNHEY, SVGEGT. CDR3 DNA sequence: TGTGCCAGCACCAAGGGGAGGGAGAACACCGGGGAGCTGTTTTTT. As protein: CASTKGRENTGELFF.

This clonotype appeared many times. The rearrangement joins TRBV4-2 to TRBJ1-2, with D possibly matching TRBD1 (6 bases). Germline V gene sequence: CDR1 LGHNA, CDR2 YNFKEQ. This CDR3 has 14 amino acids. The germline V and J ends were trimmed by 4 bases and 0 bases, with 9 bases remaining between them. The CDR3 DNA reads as TGTGCCAGCAGCCGGGACACAGCTAACTATGGCTACACCTTC. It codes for CASSRDTANYGYTF.

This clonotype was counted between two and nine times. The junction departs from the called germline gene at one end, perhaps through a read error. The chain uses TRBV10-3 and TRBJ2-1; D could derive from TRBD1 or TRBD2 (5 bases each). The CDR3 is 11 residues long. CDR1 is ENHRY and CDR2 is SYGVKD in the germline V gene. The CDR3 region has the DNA TGTGCCATCGGGACGGAAGGTGAGCAGTTCTTT. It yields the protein CAIGTEGEQFF.

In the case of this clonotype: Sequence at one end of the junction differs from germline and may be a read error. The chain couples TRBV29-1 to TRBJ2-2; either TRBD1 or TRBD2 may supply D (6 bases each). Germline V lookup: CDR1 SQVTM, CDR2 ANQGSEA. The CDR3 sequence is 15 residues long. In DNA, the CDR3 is TGCAGCGTTGAAGGGGGGCTAGCGAAAACCGGGGAGCTGTTTTTT. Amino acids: CSVEGGLAKTGELFF.

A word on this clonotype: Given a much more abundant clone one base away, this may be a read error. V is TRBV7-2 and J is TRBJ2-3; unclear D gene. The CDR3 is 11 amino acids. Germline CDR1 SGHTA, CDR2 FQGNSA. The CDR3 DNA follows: TGTGCCAGCAGCTTATGGGATATGCAGTATTTT. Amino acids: CASSLWDMQYF.

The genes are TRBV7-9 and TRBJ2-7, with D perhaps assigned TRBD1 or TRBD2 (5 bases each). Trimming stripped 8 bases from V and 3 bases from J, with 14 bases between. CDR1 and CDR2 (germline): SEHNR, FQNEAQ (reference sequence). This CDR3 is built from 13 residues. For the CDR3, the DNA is TGTGCCAGCGGCTCCGGGACCCTCTACGAGCAGTACTTC. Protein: CASGSGTLYEQYF.

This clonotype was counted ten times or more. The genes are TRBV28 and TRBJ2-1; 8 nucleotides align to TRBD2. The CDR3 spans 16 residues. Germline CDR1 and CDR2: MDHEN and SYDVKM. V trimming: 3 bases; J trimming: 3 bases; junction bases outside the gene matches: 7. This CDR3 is CASSLGRLALYNEQFF. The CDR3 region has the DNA TGTGCCAGCAGTTTGGGGAGACTAGCGCTCTACAATGAGCAGTTCTTC.

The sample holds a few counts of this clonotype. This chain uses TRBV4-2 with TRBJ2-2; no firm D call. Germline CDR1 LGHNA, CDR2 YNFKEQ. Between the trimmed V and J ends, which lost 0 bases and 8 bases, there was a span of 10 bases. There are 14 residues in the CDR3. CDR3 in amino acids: CASSQDEWAGELFF. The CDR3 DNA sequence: TGTGCCAGCAGCCAAGATGAATGGGCGGGGGAGCTGTTTTTT.

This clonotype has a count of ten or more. CDR3 protein: CASSPGLGNTGELFF. The CDR3 DNA sequence: TGTGCCAGCAGCCCCGGACTGGGGAACACCGGGGAGCTGTTTTTT. The J gene is TRBJ2-2, the V gene TRBV7-9; weak D call: TRBD2 (5 bases). Germline CDR1 and CDR2: SEHNR and FQNEAQ (reference sequence). This CDR3 comprises 15 residues. The V gene lost 5 bases and the J gene lost 1 base, with 11 bases spanning the gap.

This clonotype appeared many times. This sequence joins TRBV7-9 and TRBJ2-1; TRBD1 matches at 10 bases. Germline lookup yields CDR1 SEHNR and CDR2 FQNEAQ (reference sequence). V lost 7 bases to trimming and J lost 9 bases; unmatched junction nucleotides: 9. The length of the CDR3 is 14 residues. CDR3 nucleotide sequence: TGTGCCAGCACCCCGGACAGGGGGTCTTCTGAGCAGTTCTTC. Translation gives CASTPDRGSSEQFF.

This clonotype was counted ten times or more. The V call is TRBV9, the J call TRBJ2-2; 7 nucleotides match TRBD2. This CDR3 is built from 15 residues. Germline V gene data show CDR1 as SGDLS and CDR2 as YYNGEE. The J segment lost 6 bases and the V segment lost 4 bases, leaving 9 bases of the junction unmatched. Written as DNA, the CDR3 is TGTGCCAGCAGCCCCATGGGAGGGGCGGCCGGGGAGCTGTTTTTT. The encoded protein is CASSPMGGAAGELFF.

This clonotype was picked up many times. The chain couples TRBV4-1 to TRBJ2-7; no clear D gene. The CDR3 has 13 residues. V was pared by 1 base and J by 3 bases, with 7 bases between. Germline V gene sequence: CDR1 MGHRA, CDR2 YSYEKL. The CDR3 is CASSQAAGYEQYF. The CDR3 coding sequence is TGCGCCAGCAGCCAAGCTGCTGGCTACGAGCAGTACTTC.

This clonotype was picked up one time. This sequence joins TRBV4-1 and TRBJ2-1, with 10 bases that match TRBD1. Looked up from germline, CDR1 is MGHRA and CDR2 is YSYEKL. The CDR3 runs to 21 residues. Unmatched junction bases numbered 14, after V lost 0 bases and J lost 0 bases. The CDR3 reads CASSQDSLTDRGGASYNEQFF. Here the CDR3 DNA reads TGCGCCAGCAGCCAAGACTCTCTTACGGACAGGGGGGGTGCCTCCTACAATGAGCAGTTCTTC.

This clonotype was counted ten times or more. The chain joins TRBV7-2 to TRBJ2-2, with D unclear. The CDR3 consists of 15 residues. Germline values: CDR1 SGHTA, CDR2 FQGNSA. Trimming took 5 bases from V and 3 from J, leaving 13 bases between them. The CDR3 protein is CASSPEGGYTGELFF. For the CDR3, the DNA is TGTGCCAGCAGCCCTGAAGGCGGATACACCGGGGAGCTGTTTTTT.